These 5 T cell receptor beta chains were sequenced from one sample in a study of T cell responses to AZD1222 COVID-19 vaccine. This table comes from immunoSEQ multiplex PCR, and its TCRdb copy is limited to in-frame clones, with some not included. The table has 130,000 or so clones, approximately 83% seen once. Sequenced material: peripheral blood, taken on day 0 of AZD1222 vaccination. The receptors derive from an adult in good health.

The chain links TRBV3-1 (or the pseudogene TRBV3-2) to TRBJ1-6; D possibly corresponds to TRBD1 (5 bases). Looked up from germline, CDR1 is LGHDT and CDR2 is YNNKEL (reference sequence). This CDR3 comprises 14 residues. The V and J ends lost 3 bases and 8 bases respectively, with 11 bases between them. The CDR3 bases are TGTGCCAGCAGCCACGGCAGGGTGTATTCACCCCTCCACTTT. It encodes CASSHGRVYSPLHF.

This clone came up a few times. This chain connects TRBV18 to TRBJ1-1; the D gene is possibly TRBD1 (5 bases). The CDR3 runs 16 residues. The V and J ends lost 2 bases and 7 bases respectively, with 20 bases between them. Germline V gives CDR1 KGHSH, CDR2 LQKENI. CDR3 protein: CASSPNPGFRGNEAFF. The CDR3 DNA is TGTGCCAGCTCACCAAATCCGGGGTTCCGGGGGAATGAAGCTTTCTTT. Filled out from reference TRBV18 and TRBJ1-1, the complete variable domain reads NAGVMQNPRHLVRRRGQEARLRCSPMKGHSHVYWYRQLPEEGLKFMVYLQKENIIDESGMPKERFSAEFPKEGPSILRIQQVVRGDSAAYFCASSPNPGFRGNEAFFGQGTRLTVV.

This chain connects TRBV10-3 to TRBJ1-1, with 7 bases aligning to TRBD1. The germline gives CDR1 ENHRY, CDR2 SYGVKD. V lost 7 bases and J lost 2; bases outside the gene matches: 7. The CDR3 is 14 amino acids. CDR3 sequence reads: CAIKVGTDNTEAFF. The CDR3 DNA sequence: TGTGCCATCAAAGTCGGGACAGATAACACTGAAGCTTTCTTT.

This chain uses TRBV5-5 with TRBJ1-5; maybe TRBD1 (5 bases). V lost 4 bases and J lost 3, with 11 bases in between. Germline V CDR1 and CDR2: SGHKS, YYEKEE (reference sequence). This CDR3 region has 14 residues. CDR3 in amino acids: CASSDGQDNQPQHF. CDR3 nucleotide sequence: TGTGCCAGCAGCGATGGACAAGACAATCAGCCCCAGCATTTT.

The CDR3 region has the DNA TGTGCCAGCTCACCTTCCGGGATTCCCAATCAGCCCCAGCATTTT. Protein: CASSPSGIPNQPQHF. V is TRBV18 and J is TRBJ1-5; D is undetermined. The CDR3 consists of 15 residues. CDR1 and CDR2 from the germline V gene are KGHSH and LQKENI. V was pared by 3 bases and J by 3 bases, with 12 bases between.